This T cell receptor beta chain was sequenced during a study of human T cells and chemical hapten exposure. CDR3 length equals 17 residues. V lost 3 bases and J lost 3; bases outside the gene matches: 5. Germline CDR1 SGDLS, CDR2 YYNGEE. TCRdb used MiXCR to reprocess the RACE reads, holding one entry per CDR3 protein. The table includes over 35,000 distinct CDR3 sequences, more than 8.5% detected once. Time point: patch test 2, 6 weeks after DPC sensitization. The treatment was: therapeutic diphenylcyclopropenone sensitization with weekly scalp DPC. The sequenced sample was whole blood, obtained in connection with sensitization to the hapten diphenylcyclopropenone (DPC). The TCR sequence derives from a woman between 40 and 50 years old with alopecia areata. Some clones in this sample may be carry-over from other donors' samples. The chain employs TRBV9 and TRBJ2-1; 14 nucleotides match TRBD2. DNA of the CDR3: TGTGCCAGCAGCGGCAGGACTAGCGGGGGGCACTACAATGAGCAGTTCTTC. Protein sequence: CASSGRTSGGHYNEQFF.